This TCR beta chain was sequenced for a study of Ad26.COV2.S vaccination and SARS-CoV-2 variants. Study-wide points: Total T cell responses may have been underestimated by the TCR breadth and depth analyses.

On this clone: What it binds is unknown.

Treatment defined: about 20 received Ad26.COV2.S at low or high dose, single or two shots; about 5 received placebo; per-sample allocation not given. The study sampled participants on day 63 after the first vaccine or placebo injection. From germline, CDR1 is KGHDR and CDR2 SFDVKD. The CDR3 contains 13 residues. The germline V and J ends were trimmed by 3 bases and 4 bases, with 8 bases remaining between them. Sequenced by immunoSEQ multiplex PCR; TCRdb stores in-frame clones only, minus some. This table has some 640,000 clones, around 92% appearing once. This sequence originates from a person between 18 and 60 years old who received the Ad26.COV2.S COVID-19 vaccine or a placebo. Source: peripheral blood, taken in a trial of Ad26.COV2.S vaccine versus placebo. The chain links TRBV24-1 to TRBJ1-2, with D tentatively TRBD1 (6 bases). The CDR3 DNA follows: TGTGCCACCAGTGATGGGGGCCCCTATGGCTACACCTTC. It translates to CATSDGGPYGYTF.